The clone carrying this T cell receptor beta chain was seen only a few times. Its ends do not fully match the called genes, so a read error is possible. Sample-barcoded 5' priming and a J-beta primer mix drove a second PCR of roughly 7 to 11 cycles. TCRdb itself ran the 5' RACE reads through MiXCR, one entry per CDR3 protein. The repertoire has 800,000 to 1,300,000 distinct CDR3 sequences, about 23% of them found once; the top ten carry around 0.75%. The CDR3 contains 15 residues. Looked up from germline, CDR1 is LGHNA and CDR2 is YSLEER. These data originate in a study of blood T cells in healthy people across ages. The same sample was also used in a study of T cells of mothers and their children.

The sequence was obtained from a girl aged 2 to 10 in good health. The specimen sequenced was blood. The chain uses TRBV4-3 and TRBJ1-2; no reliable D call. The CDR3 DNA is TGCGCCAGCAGCCCAGAAAGTTTCCTCCCCTATGGCCACACCTTC. Amino acids: CASSPESFLPYGHTF.